The 17 T cell receptor beta chains below were found in one sample sequenced in a study of T cells in Graves' hyperthyroidism and ophthalmopathy. Amplification yielded TCR beta CDR3 regions, with RNA transcripts as the source. HTBI primers were the set used in a first-round RT-PCR of the TCR CDR3. Each CDR3 protein is one row after TCRdb ran MiXCR on the multiplex PCR reads. The sample yields about 710,000 distinct CDR3 sequences, over 15% seen once. Sequencing was carried out using blood. These receptors were obtained from a man between 18 and 29 years old with Graves' hyperthyroidism.

This clonotype has only a few counts. The chain uses TRBV6-1 and TRBJ1-2; maybe TRBD1 (6 bases). Germline lookup yields CDR1 MNHNS and CDR2 SASEGT. The CDR3 length is 14 residues. Trimming left V 6 bases short and J 3 bases short, with 14 bases between. CDR3 protein: CASRDFDRHYGYTF. The CDR3 DNA reads TGTGCCAGCAGGGACTTTGACAGGCACTATGGCTACACCTTC.

The chain has TRBV28 and TRBJ2-7, with TRBD2 matching 11 bases. This CDR3 has 16 amino acids. Per germline, CDR1 MDHEN and CDR2 SYDVKM. The J segment lost 6 bases and the V segment lost 3 bases, leaving 10 bases of the junction unmatched. The CDR3 nucleotides are TGTGCCAGCAGTTTGCCGGGGACTAGCGGTCTTGGCGAGCAGTACTTC. Amino acid sequence: CASSLPGTSGLGEQYF.

This clonotype showed up many times. This chain connects TRBV7-3 to TRBJ2-1, with D perhaps TRBD1 (6 bases). V was clipped by 4 bases and J by 7 bases, with 11 bases between them. The CDR3 loop spans 13 amino acids. The germline V gene has CDR1 SGHTA and CDR2 FQGTGA. The CDR3 spells CASSSSGANEQFF. DNA of the CDR3: TGTGCCAGCAGCTCTTCAGGGGCGAATGAGCAGTTCTTC.

The V and J genes are TRBV6-1 and TRBJ2-7; 7 positions agree with TRBD2. V shed 1 base and J 1 base; nucleotides not matched to a gene: 4. Germline-derived CDR1 and CDR2 are MNHNS and SASEGT. This CDR3 has 15 amino acids. The CDR3 DNA follows: TGTGCCAGCAGTGAAGTGGGGACTACTTCCTACGAGCAGTACTTC. Residues: CASSEVGTTSYEQYF.

This clonotype was seen more than once but under ten times. J is TRBJ2-3 and V is TRBV14, with unresolved D. Germline lookup yields CDR1 SGHDN and CDR2 FVKESK. V lost 1 base and J 0 bases, leaving 8 bases between the germline ends. This CDR3 spans 15 amino acids. CDR3: CASSQVAGSTDTQYF. CDR3 nucleotide sequence: TGTGCCAGCAGCCAAGTAGCTGGGAGCACAGATACGCAGTATTTT.

This chain joins TRBV5-1 and TRBJ2-5; D remains ambiguous. The CDR3 has 12 residues. Germline loops: CDR1 SGHRS, CDR2 YFSETQ. The V end was cut by 1 base, the J end by 5 bases, with 6 bases between. CDR3 nucleotides: TGCGCCAGCAGCTTGCAGTCGGAGACCCAGTACTTC. It specifies CASSLQSETQYF.

CDR3 sequence: CASSLDGPHLQETQYF. In DNA form, the CDR3 reads TGCGCCAGCAGCTTGGACGGCCCGCACCTCCAAGAGACCCAGTACTTC. This chain links TRBV5-1 with TRBJ2-5, with unresolved D. The germline V and J ends were trimmed by 0 bases and 1 base, with 13 bases remaining between them. CDR3 length equals 16 residues. The germline V gene encodes CDR1 SGHRS and CDR2 YFSETQ.

The rearrangement joins TRBV12-3 or TRBV12-4 to TRBJ1-2, with TRBD1 matching 7 bases. V lost 5 bases, J lost 3 bases, and 3 bases stayed unmatched. The CDR3 has 13 amino acids. The CDR3 reads CASSEQGHYGYTF. DNA of the CDR3: TGTGCCAGCAGTGAACAGGGGCACTATGGCTACACCTTC.

The chain recombines TRBV4-3 with TRBJ1-4; D may be TRBD1 (5 bases). Trimming stripped 0 bases from V and 8 bases from J, with 13 bases between. CDR1 is LGHNA and CDR2 is YSLEER in the germline V gene. The CDR3 totals 15 residues. This CDR3 reads CASSQEMGRREKLFF. Here the CDR3 DNA reads TGCGCCAGCAGCCAAGAGATGGGGCGTAGGGAAAAACTGTTTTTT.

This clonotype was observed at least ten times. V and J are TRBV29-1 and TRBJ2-5, with D possibly TRBD2 on 7 matching bases. The CDR3 spans 14 residues. V was pared by 3 bases and J by 5 bases, with 16 bases between. Germline CDR1 is SQVTM and CDR2 is ANQGSEA. The CDR3 DNA sequence: TGCAGCGTTGACGAGGCCAGGGGAGGGGAGACCCAGTACTTC. Amino acids: CSVDEARGGETQYF.

This clonotype was counted a few times. The chain carries TRBV27 and TRBJ1-2, with D perhaps TRBD1 (6 bases). CDR3 length equals 14 residues. Germline V CDR1 and CDR2: MNHEY, SMNVEV (reference sequence). Trimming took off 3 bases at V and 4 bases at J, with 12 bases between the two ends. The CDR3 DNA reads TGTGCCAGCAGTTTTAAACAGGGCAGCTATGGCTACACCTTC. Protein product: CASSFKQGSYGYTF.

V is TRBV20-1 and J is TRBJ2-7; 9 bases agree with TRBD1. The CDR3 covers 14 residues. V was clipped by 0 bases and J by 6 bases; unmatched bases: 6. CDR1 and CDR2 from the germline V gene are DFQATT and SNEGSKA (reference sequence). CDR3 in amino acids: CSARDLGTGPEQYF. The DNA of the CDR3 is TGCAGTGCTAGAGATCTCGGGACAGGGCCCGAGCAGTACTTC.

This clonotype was counted once. Given a much more abundant clone one base away, this may be a read error. V is TRBV20-1 and J is TRBJ1-5, with D maybe TRBD1 (5 bases). V lost 5 bases and J 2 bases, leaving 16 bases between the germline ends. CDR3 length equals 15 residues. Germline V lookup: CDR1 DFQATT, CDR2 SNEGSKA (reference sequence). CDR3 coding DNA: TGCAGTGCTTACGTCGGGGGATGGGGCAATCAGCCCCAGCATTTT. The encoded protein is CSAYVGGWGNQPQHF.

In its sample, this clonotype was seen many times. The rearrangement joins TRBV28 to TRBJ2-5, with D possibly TRBD1 on 5 matching bases. Germline V gene sequence: CDR1 MDHEN, CDR2 SYDVKM. The CDR3 has 13 amino acids. With 6 bases removed from V and 4 bases from J, the gap between germline ends came to 12 bases. CDR3 bases: TGTGCCAGCAGGACAGTGGATCGAGAGACCCAGTACTTC. Its translation: CASRTVDRETQYF.

Ten or more counts support this clonotype. J is TRBJ2-7 and V is TRBV20-1; D gene uncertain. CDR1 DFQATT and CDR2 SNEGSKA come from the germline V gene (reference sequence). The ends were cut back, 3 bases at V and 2 bases at J, with 11 bases in the middle. The CDR3 loop spans 13 amino acids. CDR3 sequence (DNA): TGCAGTGCTAGTAGGCAGGCGACCTACGAGCAGTACTTC. It encodes CSASRQATYEQYF.

This clonotype was recorded once. The chain combines TRBV18 with TRBJ2-7, with no clear D. Trimming removed 2 bases at V and 2 bases at J, with 16 bases between. Germline CDR1 KGHSH, CDR2 LQKENI. CDR3 length: 16 amino acids. The CDR3, as DNA: TGTGCCAGCTCACCATTGGGTCGGCCTGAACCCTACGAGCAGTACTTC. This translates into CASSPLGRPEPYEQYF.

This clonotype was detected only a few times. This rearrangement joins TRBV27 to TRBJ1-5; 7 bases are a match to TRBD1. The length of the CDR3 is 13 residues. Germline lookup yields CDR1 MNHEY and CDR2 SMNVEV (reference sequence). Trimming took 6 bases from V and 6 from J; bases not matched to a gene: 5. CDR3 region: CASSQGVSQPQHF. DNA of the CDR3: TGTGCCAGCAGCCAGGGGGTATCTCAGCCCCAGCATTTT.